This is a list of T cell receptor beta chains from one sample in a study of molecular identifiers for immune sequencing clone quantification. In TCRdb, the PCR reads were re-called with MiXCR into one record per CDR3 protein. The sample comprises more than 550,000 distinct CDR3 sequences, approximately 24% of which are singletons, and roughly 0.83% rests with the top ten. Source material: naive CD8+ T cells from blood, with Jurkat cell RNA spiked in. These receptors were obtained from a human donor in good health. Some libraries in this study had Jurkat cell RNA spiked in. Each CDR3 is given with its conserved first and last residue. A D gene is named only where the DNA matches it firmly. The size of a clone is reported for some rows only, either as once, few or many, or as a class for expanded clones.

V	D	size	J	DNA	CDR3
TRBV20-1	-	-	TRBJ1-1	TGCAGTGCTAGAGCTCGGGGGGGGGCGCGGACTGAAGCTTTCTTT	CSARARGGARTEAFF
TRBV29-1	TRBD2	many	TRBJ2-5	TGCAGCGTTGGCAGCGGGGGGTACCAAGAGACCCAGTACTTC	CSVGSGGYQETQYF
TRBV5-1	-	few	TRBJ2-7	TGCGCCAGCAGCTTCTCCTCGACAGCCTACTACGAGCAGTACTTC	CASSFSSTAYYEQYF
TRBV24-1	-	few	TRBJ2-7	TGTGCCACCAGTGCGGGAACAGGCTCCGAGCAGTACTTC	CATSAGTGSEQYF
TRBV30	-	few	TRBJ2-3	TGTGCCTGGAGTCGGACCATCACAGATACGCAGTATTTT	CAWSRTITDTQYF
TRBV7-6	-	few	TRBJ2-5	TGTGCCAGCAGCACCACTATCGAACGGAAGACCCAGTACTTC	CASSTTIERKTQYF
TRBV12-3/TRBV12-4	TRBD1	few	TRBJ2-5	TGTGCCAGCAGCTTAACAGGGGGCCTTCAAGAGACCCAGTACTTC	CASSLTGGLQETQYF
TRBV3-1	-	many	TRBJ1-2	TGTGCCAGCAGTCTGGACCGCTACTATGGCTACACCTTC	CASSLDRYYGYTF
TRBV12-3/TRBV12-4	TRBD2	many	TRBJ2-3	TGTGCCAGCAGTTTCGGGACTAGCGGGGGGGCAGGCGATACGCAGTATTTT	CASSFGTSGGAGDTQYF
TRBV12-3/TRBV12-4	TRBD1	few	TRBJ2-7	TGTGCCAGCAGTTTGTGGGGAAGGACAGGGACCTACGAGCAGTACTTC	CASSLWGRTGTYEQYF
TRBV2	-	few	TRBJ2-2	TGTGCCAGCCGCCACAGGGTCCATAATGGCGGGGAGCTGTTTTTT	CASRHRVHNGGELFF
TRBV19	-	few	TRBJ2-7	TGTGCCAGTAGTCTCTCGGCCAACACTAGGTCCGAGCAGTACTTC	CASSLSANTRSEQYF
TRBV28	-	-	TRBJ2-5	TGTGCCAGCAGTTTAGTCTTAGGGACGGGACAAGACACCCAGTACTTC	CASSLVLGTGQDTQYF
TRBV30	TRBD2	many	TRBJ2-7	TGTGCCTGGAACCTAGCGGGACTAACGTACGAGCAGTACTTC	CAWNLAGLTYEQYF
TRBV5-1	-	-	TRBJ1-1	TGCGCCAGCAGCTTGGCGATGGACGGTGAAGCTTTCTTT	CASSLAMDGEAFF
TRBV6-6	-	few	TRBJ1-5	TGTGCCAGCAGTTCACACCGGACGGAGCCCCAGCATTTT	CASSSHRTEPQHF
TRBV7-9	-	many	TRBJ2-7	TGTGCCAGCAGTGACGGGCACCGGGCGTACGAGCAGTACTTC	CASSDGHRAYEQYF
TRBV19	-	many	TRBJ2-4	TGTGCCAGCTTACCCCGGGCTGCTGGGGATGAAAAAAACATTCAGTACTTC	CASLPRAAGDEKNIQYF
TRBV10-2	-	-	TRBJ2-5	TGCGCCAGCAGTGAGTCTTGGCAAGAGACCCAGTACTTC	CASSESWQETQYF
TRBV30	TRBD1	-	TRBJ1-5	TGTGCCTGGAGCTCCGGGACAGGGCTTCAGCCCCAGCATTTT	CAWSSGTGLQPQHF
TRBV20-1	TRBD2	many	TRBJ2-7	TGCAGTGCTAGAGTAATGCCTAGCGGGAGCCACGAGCAGTACTTC	CSARVMPSGSHEQYF
TRBV12-5	TRBD2	few	TRBJ2-3	TGTGCTAGTGGTTTGGAAACCGGGACTAGAGTTACAGATACGCAGTATTTT	CASGLETGTRVTDTQYF
TRBV19	-	few	TRBJ2-6	TGTGCCAGTAGTATATGGCTGGATCCCTCTGGGGCCAACGTCCTGACTTTC	CASSIWLDPSGANVLTF
TRBV6-5	TRBD1	-	TRBJ2-7	TGTGCCAGCAGTTACTTTTGGGGACAGGGGGCCTACGAGCAGTACTTC	CASSYFWGQGAYEQYF
TRBV7-2	TRBD2	-	TRBJ2-1	TGTGCCAGCAGCCCGAAGCCGGGGGGGGGCCCCTACAATGAGCAGTTCTTC	CASSPKPGGGPYNEQFF
TRBV20-1	TRBD2	few	TRBJ2-7	TGCAGTGCCAGGACTAGCGGGAGGGAGAGCTCCTACGAGCAGTACTTC	CSARTSGRESSYEQYF
TRBV7-9	TRBD1	-	TRBJ1-1	TGTGCCAGCAGCTTAGAGGGGTCAGGGGGGCTGAACACTGAAGCTTTCTTT	CASSLEGSGGLNTEAFF
TRBV24-1	-	many	TRBJ2-3	TGTGCCACCAGTGATCCCGGACTCTCAGATACGCAGTATTTT	CATSDPGLSDTQYF